Listed here are 27 T cell receptor beta chains from one sample, sequenced in a study of siplizumab effects on memory and regulatory T cells. Produced via immunoSEQ multiplex PCR; TCRdb's table is partial and in-frame only. The sample yields tens of thousands of clones, roughly 93% seen once. The sequencing sample was made of CD8+ T cells sorted from blood. The receptors originated from a human donor in good health.

The chain couples TRBV14 to TRBJ1-6, with D perhaps matching TRBD1 (6 bases). With 0 bases removed from V and 8 bases from J, the gap between germline ends came to 20 bases. Germline V CDR1 and CDR2: SGHDN, FVKESK. This CDR3 contains 18 residues. As DNA, the CDR3 is TGTGCCAGCAGCCAAGATATCATGGCAGGGGCGTCGGATTCACCCCTCCACTTT. Protein sequence: CASSQDIMAGASDSPLHF.

The chain recombines TRBV5-4 with TRBJ1-2, with D possibly being TRBD1 (6 bases). V shed 0 bases and J shed 5 bases, with 11 bases lying between them. Per the germline V gene, CDR1 is SGHNT and CDR2 is YYREEE (reference sequence). This CDR3 region has 14 residues. The CDR3 nucleotides read TGTGCCAGCAGCTTGGGGGGGGCGCAATATGGCTACACCTTC. It translates to CASSLGGAQYGYTF.

The chain employs TRBV27 and TRBJ1-2; D is unclear. The germline V gene encodes CDR1 MNHEY and CDR2 SMNVEV (reference sequence). This CDR3 is built from 15 residues. V lost 3 bases to trimming and J lost 0 bases, with 11 bases between them. The CDR3 loop reads CASSFRQATNYGYTF. The CDR3 DNA reads as TGTGCCAGCAGTTTTAGGCAGGCTACTAACTATGGCTACACCTTC.

The chain links TRBV9 to TRBJ2-3, with 9 positions matching TRBD2. The ends lost 0 bases at V and 4 bases at J; junction bases unmatched: 3. CDR1 and CDR2 from the germline V gene are SGDLS and YYNGEE. The CDR3 runs to 15 residues. The CDR3 loop is CASSVDGGRADTQYF. The DNA for the CDR3 is TGTGCCAGCAGCGTAGATGGCGGGAGGGCAGATACGCAGTATTTT.

CDR3 nucleotides: TGTGCCAGCAGTTCCGGACTAGAGTACCACGAGCAGTACTTC. It translates to CASSSGLEYHEQYF. The rearrangement uses TRBV27 and TRBJ2-7; 7 bases fit TRBD2. The J segment lost 5 bases and the V segment lost 4 bases, leaving 8 bases of the junction unmatched. The CDR3 runs to 14 residues. Germline V gene data show CDR1 as MNHEY and CDR2 as SMNVEV (reference sequence).

The chain couples TRBV9 to TRBJ2-1, with 9 bases aligning to TRBD2. The V gene's germline CDR1 is SGDLS and CDR2 YYNGEE. This CDR3 region has 15 residues. V gave up 4 bases and J gave up 2 bases; unmatched junction bases: 4. This chain's CDR3 is CASSLASGAYNEQFF. The CDR3 DNA reads as TGTGCCAGCAGCTTGGCTAGCGGGGCCTACAATGAGCAGTTCTTC.

This clone was recorded once. The J gene is TRBJ2-7, the V gene TRBV10-1; D gene unclear. Deletions cut 2 bases from V and 5 bases from J, with 13 bases between. Germline V gene lookup returns CDR1 WNHNN and CDR2 SYGVQD (reference sequence). This CDR3 is 14 amino acids long. The CDR3: CASSEALRPDEQYF. The CDR3 nucleotides read TGCGCCAGCAGTGAGGCCTTAAGACCCGACGAGCAGTACTTC.

V is TRBV9 and J is TRBJ1-6; a possible D gene is TRBD1 (6 bases). This CDR3 has 13 residues. Trimming stripped 3 bases from V and 11 bases from J, with 12 bases between. Germline values: CDR1 SGDLS, CDR2 YYNGEE. The CDR3 region is CASSGRGSAPLHF. Here the CDR3 DNA reads TGTGCCAGCAGCGGCAGGGGATCGGCACCCCTCCACTTT.

The chain employs TRBV7-9 and TRBJ2-1, with D possibly TRBD2 on 5 matching bases. The V and J ends lost 10 bases and 4 bases respectively, with 14 bases between them. This CDR3 is 13 amino acids long. Germline V gives CDR1 SEHNR, CDR2 FQNEAQ (reference sequence). The CDR3 coding sequence is TGTGCCACCTCCTCTACGGGGTACAATGAGCAGTTCTTC. Protein sequence: CATSSTGYNEQFF. The full variable domain, rest sourced from reference TRBV7-9 and TRBJ2-1, is DTGVSQNPRHKITKRGQNVTFRCDPISEHNRLYWYRQTLGQGPEFLTYFQNEAQLEKSRLLSDRFSAERPKGSFSTLEIQRTEQGDSAMYLCATSSTGYNEQFFGPGTRLTVL.

The chain joins TRBV7-9 to TRBJ2-7; D is unresolved. This CDR3 has 12 amino acids. Trimming left V 1 base short and J 7 bases short, with 8 bases between. Germline V gene lookup returns CDR1 SEHNR and CDR2 FQNEAQ (reference sequence). The chain's CDR3 is CASSLGSTEQYF. The CDR3 DNA reads TGTGCCAGCAGCTTAGGGTCCACAGAGCAGTACTTC.

The genes are TRBV5-1 and TRBJ2-5; D gene ambiguous. The germline CDR1 and CDR2 sequences are SGHRS and YFSETQ. The CDR3 length is 14 residues. V was shortened by 0 bases and J by 4 bases, with 10 bases between the two germline ends. DNA for the CDR3: TGCGCCAGCAGCTTGGATAGGGTCGGAGAGACCCAGTACTTC. Amino acids: CASSLDRVGETQYF.

The chain recombines TRBV4-1 with TRBJ2-3; D not certain. Germline loops: CDR1 MGHRA, CDR2 YSYEKL. The CDR3 has 14 amino acids. The germline V and J ends were trimmed by 0 bases and 4 bases, with 8 bases remaining between them. The CDR3 coding sequence is TGCGCCAGCAGCCAAGAGAATGGCGCAGATACGCAGTATTTT. This codes for CASSQENGADTQYF.

V gene TRBV11-2 combines with J gene TRBJ2-1; D tentatively fits TRBD1 or TRBD2 (5 bases each). Germline V gene sequence: CDR1 SGHAT, CDR2 FQNNGV. Trimming took 3 bases from V and 8 from J, leaving 17 bases between them. This CDR3 contains 15 residues. The CDR3 region is CASSFGGSSYYEQFF. CDR3 DNA: TGTGCCAGCAGCTTTGGGGGTTCTAGTTACTATGAGCAGTTCTTC.

V is TRBV7-8 and J is TRBJ2-1; D could derive from TRBD1 or TRBD2 (5 bases each). Germline CDR1 reads SGHVS; CDR2 reads FQNEAQ. The CDR3 loop spans 16 amino acids. V lost 0 bases to trimming and J lost 0 bases, with 9 bases between them. CDR3 nucleotides: TGTGCCAGCAGCTTAGCGGGGGTAAGCTCCTACAATGAGCAGTTCTTC. Translated, it gives CASSLAGVSSYNEQFF.

The chain joins TRBV7-2 to TRBJ2-1, with 7 bases that match TRBD2. Unmatched junction bases numbered 6, after V lost 5 bases and J lost 5 bases. The germline V gene encodes CDR1 SGHTA and CDR2 FQGNSA. This CDR3 spans 14 amino acids. CDR3 amino acids: CASSLYLADNEQFF. In nucleotides, the CDR3 is TGTGCCAGCAGCCTATACCTAGCGGACAATGAGCAGTTCTTC.

This chain joins TRBV2 and TRBJ2-7; D is ambiguous. The V gene's germline CDR1 is SNHLY and CDR2 FYNNEI. The CDR3 spans 13 residues. Deletions cut 4 bases from V and 3 bases from J, with 10 bases between. The CDR3 DNA is TGTGCCAGCAGTGGTACTACCTACTACGAGCAGTACTTC. This translates into CASSGTTYYEQYF.

The chain joins TRBV6-5 to TRBJ1-1, with D possibly TRBD1 on 5 matching bases. The CDR3 loop spans 13 amino acids. CDR1 and CDR2 (germline): MNHEY, SVGAGI. V dropped 7 bases and J dropped 1 base, with 10 bases sitting between them. In DNA form, the CDR3 reads TGTGCCAGCAACTGGGGACGGAACACTGAAGCTTTCTTT. It yields the protein CASNWGRNTEAFF.

The rearrangement joins TRBV12-5 to TRBJ1-5; TRBD1 aligns across 7 bases. Per the germline V gene, CDR1 is LGHNT and CDR2 is FRNRAP. The CDR3 totals 17 residues. V shed 4 bases and J 4 bases; nucleotides not matched to a gene: 13. The CDR3 DNA sequence: TGTGCTAGTGGTTGGAACCCGGGGACAGATCTTAATCAGCCCCAGCATTTT. It codes for CASGWNPGTDLNQPQHF.

CDR3 in amino acids: CASSQEERQGVYEQYF. The CDR3 DNA reads TGCGCCAGCAGCCAAGAGGAACGTCAGGGTGTCTACGAGCAGTACTTC. The gene calls are TRBV4-1 and TRBJ2-7, with D perhaps TRBD1 (5 bases). CDR1 and CDR2 from the germline V gene are MGHRA and YSYEKL. CDR3 length: 16 residues. V dropped 0 bases and J dropped 3 bases, with 15 bases sitting between them.

CDR3 sequence reads: CASSFLPNYGYTF. The CDR3 bases are TGTGCCAGCAGTTTTCTGCCTAACTATGGCTACACCTTC. The chain has TRBV27 and TRBJ1-2; no definite D call. The V gene's germline CDR1 is MNHEY and CDR2 SMNVEV (reference sequence). The V and J ends lost 3 bases and 0 bases respectively, with 5 bases between them. The CDR3 loop spans 13 amino acids.

V gene TRBV4-2 combines with J gene TRBJ2-3; D might be TRBD2 (5 bases). CDR3 length equals 14 residues. V lost 1 base, J lost 3 bases, and 8 bases lay in between. From germline, CDR1 is LGHNA and CDR2 YNFKEQ. CDR3 in amino acids: CASSQVGITDTQYF. The CDR3, as DNA: TGTGCCAGCAGCCAAGTCGGGATTACAGATACGCAGTATTTT.

The gene calls are TRBV7-6 and TRBJ1-3; D not resolved. The V end lost 1 base, the J end lost 0 bases, and 10 bases lay between the germline ends. This CDR3 comprises 16 residues. CDR1 is SGHVS, CDR2 FNYEAQ, per germline. The CDR3 sequence: CASSLDLGSSGNTIYF. Written as DNA, the CDR3 is TGTGCCAGCAGCTTAGATCTGGGGAGCTCTGGAAACACCATATATTTT.

J is TRBJ2-1 and V is TRBV7-6, with 8 nucleotides matching TRBD2. J was trimmed by 4 bases and V by 4 bases; bases with no gene match: 6. Germline values: CDR1 SGHVS, CDR2 FNYEAQ. This CDR3 is 15 amino acids long. The CDR3 region is CASSYGGVGYNEQFF. DNA for the CDR3: TGTGCCAGCAGCTACGGGGGGGTTGGGTACAATGAGCAGTTCTTC.

This rearrangement joins TRBV6-1 to TRBJ1-1, with D tentatively TRBD1 (5 bases). The germline V and J ends were trimmed by 5 bases and 4 bases, with 11 bases remaining between them. This CDR3 contains 13 residues. From germline, CDR1 is MNHNS and CDR2 SASEGT. The CDR3 bases are TGTGCCAGCAGTAGTCTGGGGGTCACTGAAGCTTTCTTT. Translating it yields CASSSLGVTEAFF.

In this sample, this clone turned up a few times. This rearrangement joins TRBV10-1 to TRBJ2-7; 7 nucleotides align to TRBD1. The germline CDR1 and CDR2 sequences are WNHNN and SYGVQD (reference sequence). There are 13 residues in the CDR3. V shed 2 bases, J shed 3 bases, and the junction held 1 base outside the gene matches. The CDR3 spells CASSERQGYEQYF. Written as DNA, the CDR3 is TGCGCCAGCAGTGAGCGACAGGGCTACGAGCAGTACTTC.

The chain joins TRBV9 to TRBJ2-1; unclear D gene. This CDR3 is 14 amino acids long. Germline V CDR1 and CDR2: SGDLS, YYNGEE. Trimming removed 0 bases from V and 5 bases from J, with 9 bases in between. In DNA, the CDR3 is TGTGCCAGCAGCGTAGTAGATAATAACAATGAGCAGTTCTTC. Protein product: CASSVVDNNNEQFF. Using reference TRBV9 and TRBJ2-1 for the parts outside the CDR3, the full variable domain is DSGVTQTPKHLITATGQRVTLRCSPRSGDLSVYWYQQSLDQGLQFLIQYYNGEERAKGNILERFSAQQFPDLHSELNLSSLELGDSALYFCASSVVDNNNEQFFGPGTRLTVL.

The rearrangement joins TRBV4-3 to TRBJ2-7; TRBD2 agrees at 8 bases. The CDR3 loop spans 14 amino acids. Germline V gives CDR1 LGHNA, CDR2 YSLEER. Losses at the gene ends were 1 base for V and 5 bases for J; bases not matched to a gene: 4. The CDR3 DNA is TGCGCCAGCAGCCAAGGGGTAGCGGGGAACGAGCAGTACTTC. Its protein is CASSQGVAGNEQYF.